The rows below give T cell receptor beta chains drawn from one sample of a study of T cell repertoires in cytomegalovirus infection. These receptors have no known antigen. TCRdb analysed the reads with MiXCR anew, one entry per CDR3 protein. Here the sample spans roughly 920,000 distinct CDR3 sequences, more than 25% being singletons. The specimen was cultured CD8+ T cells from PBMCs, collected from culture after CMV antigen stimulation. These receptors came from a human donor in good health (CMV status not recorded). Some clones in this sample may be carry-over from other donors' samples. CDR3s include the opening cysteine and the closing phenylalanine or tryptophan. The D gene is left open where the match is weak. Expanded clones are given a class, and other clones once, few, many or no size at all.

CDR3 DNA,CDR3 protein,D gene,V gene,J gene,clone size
TGTGCCAGCACGGTGACGGGCGGGGAGCTGTTTTTT,CASTVTGGELFF,-,TRBV5-4,TRBJ2-2,few
TGCAGTGCTAGAGAGGGACTAGCGGGGGTCTACGAGCAGTACTTC,CSAREGLAGVYEQYF,TRBD2,TRBV20-1,TRBJ2-7,few
TGTGCCAGCAGTTTATCTACCGACGAGGGGGACTACCAAGAGACCCAGTACTTC,CASSLSTDEGDYQETQYF,-,TRBV27,TRBJ2-5,many
TGTGCCAGCAGCTCACTGACAGGGGTGGATACGCAGTATTTT,CASSSLTGVDTQYF,TRBD1,TRBV7-3,TRBJ2-3,few
TGCGCCAGCAGCCAAGATCCCAGGGGGACTGAAGCTTTCTTT,CASSQDPRGTEAFF,TRBD1,TRBV4-1,TRBJ1-1,-
TGTGCCAGCAGCTTACCGGCTGACAATCAGCCCCAGCATTTT,CASSLPADNQPQHF,-,TRBV7-9,TRBJ1-5,few
TGTGCCAGCTCACCAACTACAGGGGACGGTAATCAGCCCCAGCATTTT,CASSPTTGDGNQPQHF,TRBD1,TRBV18,TRBJ1-5,-
TGTGCTAGCAGCTCGGGGTCGAGCTCCTACAATGAGCAGTTCTTC,CASSSGSSSYNEQFF,-,TRBV7-6,TRBJ2-1,few
TGTGCCAGCAGTAGACAGGTCTACAATGAGCAGTTCTTC,CASSRQVYNEQFF,-,TRBV25-1,TRBJ2-1,-
TGTGCCAGCAGCGAACACTACAGGGGCGGGAACACTGAAGCTTTCTTT,CASSEHYRGGNTEAFF,TRBD1,TRBV11-3,TRBJ1-1,-
TGTGCCAGCAGCCAACCTGGGCGGGGGGAATACAATGAGCAGTTCTTC,CASSQPGRGEYNEQFF,TRBD2,TRBV4-2,TRBJ2-1,few
TGTGCCAGCAGCCCCGGGCGAGGGAGCTTC,CASSPGRGSF,-,TRBV9,TRBJ2-4,once
TGTGCCAGCAGCGGACAAGTGTGCACCTTC,CASSGQVCTF,-,TRBV9,TRBJ1-2,few
TGTGCCAGCAGTTACGACCCCCGGAGAGACTTTTACTTC,CASSYDPRRDFYF,-,TRBV6-5,TRBJ2-4,-
TGTGCCATCAGTGTCGGGACAGCGAACACTGAAGCTTTCTTT,CAISVGTANTEAFF,TRBD1,TRBV10-3,TRBJ1-1,few
TGTGCCAGCGGGTACCTTAGGGGCACAGAGACCCAGTACTTC,CASGYLRGTETQYF,-,TRBV6-2/TRBV6-3,TRBJ2-5,-
TGTACCAGCAAAGCCACCTCCGACAGGGGGTCTGAAGCTTTCTTT,CTSKATSDRGSEAFF,TRBD1,TRBV6-1,TRBJ1-1,-
TGTGCCAGCAGTTCCGGACAGGACACCTACAATGAGCAGTTCTTC,CASSSGQDTYNEQFF,TRBD1,TRBV28,TRBJ2-1,few
TGTGCCAGCAGCTTGGGGACAGGGGTTCCCCTCCACTTT,CASSLGTGVPLHF,TRBD1,TRBV5-5,TRBJ1-6,-
TGTGCCAGCAGCGGGACTAGCGGGGTAACCTACGAGCAGTACTTC,CASSGTSGVTYEQYF,TRBD2,TRBV7-6,TRBJ2-7,few
TGTGCCAGCAGCTTAGTTGGGGGGTACGAGCAGTACTTC,CASSLVGGYEQYF,-,TRBV7-6,TRBJ2-7,many
TGTGCCAGCAGCGCACTACAGGGCACAGATACGCAGTATTTT,CASSALQGTDTQYF,-,TRBV9,TRBJ2-3,-
TGTGCCAGCAGCTTGTCTCTCGGGGGGGAATACCCCTACAATGTGCAGTTCTTC,CASSLSLGGEYPYNVQFF,TRBD2,TRBV7-6,TRBJ2-1,-
TGTGCCAGCAGCATCGACGCGGGCGTCGAGCAGTACTTC,CASSIDAGVEQYF,-,TRBV5-4,TRBJ2-7,-
TGTGCCAGCGGACAGGGGACGTACAATGAGCAGTTCTTC,CASGQGTYNEQFF,TRBD1,TRBV7-9,TRBJ2-1,-
TGTGCCAGCAGCGTCCTGCCCGATCAGCCCCAGCATTTT,CASSVLPDQPQHF,-,TRBV11-2,TRBJ1-5,-
TGTGCCAGCACCTCCCAGACAGGGACGAGGGAAAAACTGTTTTTT,CASTSQTGTREKLFF,TRBD1,TRBV6-1,TRBJ1-4,few
TGTGCCAGCAGCTTATCACCTAGCGGGGGTTACAATGAGCAGTTCTTC,CASSLSPSGGYNEQFF,TRBD2,TRBV7-2,TRBJ2-1,many
TGCGCCAGCAGCTTGGAACAGGGGACGTATAATTCACCCCTCCACTTT,CASSLEQGTYNSPLHF,TRBD1,TRBV5-1,TRBJ1-6,-
TGTGCCAGCAGCTTAGCAGCGACTAGCGGGGGGGCCAATGAGCAGTTCTTC,CASSLAATSGGANEQFF,TRBD2,TRBV7-6,TRBJ2-1,many
TGTGCCAGCAGTTTGGGGGAGCTGACAGATACGCAGTATTTT,CASSLGELTDTQYF,-,TRBV28,TRBJ2-3,few
TGTGCCATCAGTGAGCCAGGGGGAGGCAATCAGCCCCAGCATTTT,CAISEPGGGNQPQHF,TRBD1,TRBV10-3,TRBJ1-5,-
TGTGCCAGCAGCCCAGACGGGCCTAATTCACCCCTCCACTTT,CASSPDGPNSPLHF,-,TRBV7-8,TRBJ1-6,many
TGCGCCAGCTCGTCCGAGCTTGGGGCCAACGTCCTGACTTTC,CASSSELGANVLTF,-,TRBV4-1,TRBJ2-6,few
TGCGCCAGCAGCATCAGGGTTGCCAATGAGCAGTTCTTC,CASSIRVANEQFF,-,TRBV5-1,TRBJ2-1,few
TGTGCCAGCAGGGGGGGACAGGGCCAGTATTTT,CASRGGQGQYF,TRBD1,TRBV2,TRBJ2-3,-
TGTGCCACTGAGACGGCGGGGGCCGATACGCAGTATTTT,CATETAGADTQYF,-,TRBV6-2/TRBV6-3,TRBJ2-3,-
TGTGCCAGCAGCTTAGTCGGACAGGGCGGTGAAGCTTTCTTT,CASSLVGQGGEAFF,TRBD1,TRBV7-9,TRBJ1-1,many
TGTGCCAGCCTAGACAGCTATGGCTACACCTTC,CASLDSYGYTF,-,TRBV18,TRBJ1-2,few
TGTGCCAGCAGTTACCCAACAGCGGGGGGTTTTCATAATGAGCAGTTCTTC,CASSYPTAGGFHNEQFF,TRBD2,TRBV6-2/TRBV6-3,TRBJ2-1,-